This T cell receptor beta chain was captured by sequencing in a study of blood T cell repertoires in COVID-19. Study background: T cells, B-cell-depleted T cells, or PBMCs provided the cDNA or gDNA that served as material.

Data came from immunoSEQ multiplex PCR; TCRdb stores just in-frame clones and leaves some out. Here the sample spans roughly 80,000 clones, nearly 90% being singletons. The ends lost 4 bases at V and 2 bases at J; junction bases unmatched: 12. CDR3 size: 18 residues. In germline, CDR1 is SGHTA, CDR2 FQGTGA. The specimen was peripheral blood. The gene calls are TRBV7-3 and TRBJ2-3; TRBD2 matches at 10 bases. The origin of this receptor is a woman at least 80 years old with acute or convalescent COVID-19. The CDR3 spells CASSSGSIAGGNTDTQYF. The CDR3 coding sequence is TGTGCCAGCAGCTCCGGCTCCATAGCGGGAGGTAACACAGATACGCAGTATTTT.